Following are 4 T cell receptor beta chains from one sample sequenced in a study of blood T cell repertoires in COVID-19. Produced via immunoSEQ multiplex PCR; TCRdb's table is partial and in-frame only. Here the sample spans roughly 140,000 clones, over 70% being singletons. What was sequenced was peripheral blood. These receptor sequences come from a woman between 55 and 75 years old with acute or convalescent COVID-19.

The chain is built from TRBV27 and TRBJ1-6; no firm D call. Germline V gene data show CDR1 as MNHEY and CDR2 as SMNVEV (reference sequence). There are 16 residues in the CDR3. V was pared by 0 bases and J by 6 bases, with 12 bases between. As DNA, the CDR3 is TGTGCCAGCAGTTTATCGGCTGTGGCAACTAATTCACCCCTCCACTTT. Its translation is CASSLSAVATNSPLHF.

The CDR3 DNA reads TGCAGCGCCCGACCGGGACAGGGGGCTGACGAGCAGTACTTC. It is translated as CSARPGQGADEQYF. This chain links TRBV29-1 with TRBJ2-7; 12 bases agree with TRBD1. CDR3 size: 14 residues. Germline V gene lookup returns CDR1 SQVTM and CDR2 ANQGSEA. Losses at the gene ends were 7 bases for V and 5 bases for J; bases not matched to a gene: 9.

The V and J genes are TRBV6-5 and TRBJ2-2; D gene unclear. The CDR3 is made up of 11 amino acids. The germline V gene has CDR1 MNHEY and CDR2 SVGAGI. V was trimmed by 8 bases and J by 7 bases, leaving 8 bases between them. The CDR3 loop is CASQQVGELFF. The CDR3 coding sequence is TGTGCCAGCCAACAAGTCGGGGAGCTGTTTTTT.

The rearrangement joins TRBV28 to TRBJ2-5; possible D gene TRBD2, 5 bases. Germline lookup yields CDR1 MDHEN and CDR2 SYDVKM. CDR3 length equals 13 residues. Trimming took off 6 bases at V and 6 bases at J, with 14 bases between the two ends. Here the CDR3 DNA reads TGTGCCAGCAGGGTAGGGAGCGTTAAGACCCAGTACTTC. This codes for CASRVGSVKTQYF.